The 15 T cell receptor beta chains listed next were all sequenced from one sample in a study of blood T cell repertoires in COVID-19. Using immunoSEQ multiplex PCR, the repertoire was profiled, and TCRdb retains in-frame clones only, with some absent. The sample has roughly 160,000 clones, approximately 90% seen once. The source material was peripheral blood. Receptors were obtained from a middle-aged man who had recovered from COVID-19.

This clone came up once. J is TRBJ1-2 and V is TRBV9; D is unresolved. V was cut by 0 bases and J by 0 bases, with 9 bases left in between. Germline V gene sequence: CDR1 SGDLS, CDR2 YYNGEE. The CDR3 consists of 15 residues. In DNA form, the CDR3 reads TGTGCCAGCAGCGTAGCAGATCAAGCTAACTATGGCTACACCTTC. It encodes CASSVADQANYGYTF.

This clone showed up just a few times. The chain combines TRBV7-2 with TRBJ2-1, with 10 bases fitting TRBD1. This CDR3 is 15 amino acids long. Germline V gives CDR1 SGHTA, CDR2 FQGNSA. Losses at the gene ends were 5 bases for V and 2 bases for J; bases not matched to a gene: 3. The CDR3 loop reads CASSKDRGPYNEQFF. Written as DNA, the CDR3 is TGTGCCAGCAGCAAAGACAGGGGGCCCTACAATGAGCAGTTCTTC.

The V call is TRBV6-2 or TRBV6-3, the J call TRBJ1-5; D is unresolved. V lost 2 bases and J 0 bases, leaving 8 bases between the germline ends. Germline V CDR1 and CDR2: MNHEY, SVGEGT. The CDR3 spans 15 residues. CDR3 DNA sequence: TGTGCCAGCAGTTACGGCGGATATAGCAATCAGCCCCAGCATTTT. Its protein is CASSYGGYSNQPQHF.

This clone has just one count. The chain uses TRBV10-3 and TRBJ2-7, with 10 bases lining up with TRBD1. V was pared by 0 bases and J by 0 bases, with 2 bases of the junction left unmatched. Germline V gene data show CDR1 as ENHRY and CDR2 as SYGVKD. CDR3 size: 16 residues. Here the CDR3 DNA reads TGTGCCATCAGTGAGTCGAGACAGGGGGCCTCCTACGAGCAGTACTTC. Encoded protein: CAISESRQGASYEQYF.

The rearrangement links TRBV12-2 to TRBJ2-7; TRBD1, the D gene given by the table, was not confirmed from the DNA. TRBV12-2 is listed as a pseudogene. The CDR3 consists of 15 residues. Written as DNA, the CDR3 is TGTGCAAGTCGCACTTCGGCAGGTTTTTCCTACGAGCAGTACTTC. It is translated as CASRTSAGFSYEQYF.

The chain carries TRBV7-3 and TRBJ2-5; a weak D match, TRBD2 (7 bases). Trimming took off 4 bases at V and 6 bases at J, with 12 bases between the two ends. Germline lookup yields CDR1 SGHTA and CDR2 FQGTGA. The CDR3 consists of 13 residues. The CDR3 here is CASSSQGGQTQYF. The CDR3 nucleotides read TGTGCCAGCAGCTCACAGGGAGGGCAGACCCAGTACTTC.

The V gene is TRBV2, the J gene TRBJ1-2; possible D gene TRBD1, 6 bases. Germline values: CDR1 SNHLY, CDR2 FYNNEI. V was shortened by 5 bases and J by 2 bases, with 24 bases between the two germline ends. The CDR3 is made up of 18 amino acids. The CDR3 sequence: CASSSLSGGNSFNYGYTF. CDR3 nucleotide sequence: TGTGCCAGCAGTTCCCTCTCGGGGGGCAATTCCTTCAACTATGGCTACACCTTC.

This clone was seen once. The chain is built from TRBV7-9 and TRBJ2-3, with D unclear. Germline-derived CDR1 and CDR2 are SEHNR and FQNEAQ (reference sequence). V dropped 1 base and J dropped 0 bases, with 11 bases sitting between them. This CDR3 region has 16 residues. CDR3 in DNA: TGTGCCAGCAGCTTAGTTGGTGGGCTTAGCACAGATACGCAGTATTTT. This codes for CASSLVGGLSTDTQYF. The full variable domain, completed using reference TRBV7-9 and TRBJ2-3, is DTGVSQNPRHKITKRGQNVTFRCDPISEHNRLYWYRQTLGQGPEFLTYFQNEAQLEKSRLLSDRFSAERPKGSFSTLEIQRTEQGDSAMYLCASSLVGGLSTDTQYFGPGTRLTVL.

The count of this clone is one. The CDR3 nucleotides are TGTGCCAGCAGCTTAATGGCAGGGGGTAATAGCAATCAGCCCCAGCATTTT. Amino acids: CASSLMAGGNSNQPQHF. The rearrangement joins TRBV7-9 to TRBJ1-5; TRBD1 matches at 7 bases. J gave up 0 bases and V 2 bases, and 7 bases lay outside the gene matches. The germline V gene encodes CDR1 SEHNR and CDR2 FQNEAQ (reference sequence). The CDR3 covers 17 residues.

The chain recombines TRBV7-2 with TRBJ2-1; D might be TRBD2 (6 bases). The CDR3 is made up of 15 amino acids. Trimming shortened V by 4 bases and J by 8 bases, and 18 bases separated the two germline ends. Per the germline V gene, CDR1 is SGHTA and CDR2 is FQGNSA. CDR3 nucleotide sequence: TGTGCCAGCAGCTCCCGAACGGGGCGGGGCGATGAGCAGTTCTTC. It is translated as CASSSRTGRGDEQFF.

The chain recombines TRBV7-3 with TRBJ1-1, with no clear D. Germline loops: CDR1 SGHTA, CDR2 FQGTGA. The CDR3 totals 15 residues. V was clipped by 5 bases and J by 4 bases, with 17 bases between them. The CDR3 here is CASSPGVGLGTEAFF. In DNA, the CDR3 is TGTGCCAGCAGCCCCGGGGTCGGACTGGGCACTGAAGCTTTCTTT. Based on the CDR3 plus reference TRBV7-3 and TRBJ1-1, the full variable domain is GAGVSQTPSNKVTEKGKYVELRCDPISGHTALYWYRQSLGQGPEFLIYFQGTGAADDSGLPNDRFFAVRPEGSVSTLKIQRTERGDSAVYLCASSPGVGLGTEAFFGQGTRLTVV.

The chain combines TRBV6-5 with TRBJ2-7; D might be TRBD1 (5 bases). The CDR3 length is 13 residues. V shed 5 bases and J shed 1 base, with 9 bases lying between them. Per the germline V gene, CDR1 is MNHEY and CDR2 is SVGAGI. CDR3 sequence: CASSRTNSYEQYF. The CDR3 DNA sequence: TGTGCCAGCAGTCGGACAAATTCCTACGAGCAGTACTTC.

The CDR3 loop is CASSLAGGNTEAFF. In DNA form, the CDR3 reads TGTGCCAGCAGCTTAGCAGGGGGAAACACTGAAGCTTTCTTT. This rearrangement joins TRBV7-3 to TRBJ1-1; 7 bases agree with TRBD1. Unmatched junction bases numbered 2, after V lost 2 bases and J lost 2 bases. CDR1 is SGHTA and CDR2 is FQGTGA in the germline V gene. CDR3 size: 14 residues.

The J gene is TRBJ2-3, the V gene TRBV25-1; the match to TRBD1 covers 10 bases. Per germline, CDR1 MGHDK and CDR2 SYGVNS. V was clipped by 5 bases and J by 4 bases; unmatched bases: 6. The CDR3 runs 15 residues. Here the CDR3 DNA reads TGTGCCAGCAGTCCCCGGACAGGGGGGGCAGATACGCAGTATTTT. This translates into CASSPRTGGADTQYF.

This clone has only a few counts. The V gene is TRBV5-1, the J gene TRBJ1-2; 7 bases fit TRBD1. J was trimmed by 1 base and V by 0 bases; bases with no gene match: 6. Germline V gene sequence: CDR1 SGHRS, CDR2 YFSETQ. The CDR3 has 16 amino acids. CDR3 sequence reads: CASSLGGTEINYGYTF. The CDR3 DNA is TGCGCCAGCAGCTTGGGGGGGACAGAAATTAACTATGGCTACACCTTC.